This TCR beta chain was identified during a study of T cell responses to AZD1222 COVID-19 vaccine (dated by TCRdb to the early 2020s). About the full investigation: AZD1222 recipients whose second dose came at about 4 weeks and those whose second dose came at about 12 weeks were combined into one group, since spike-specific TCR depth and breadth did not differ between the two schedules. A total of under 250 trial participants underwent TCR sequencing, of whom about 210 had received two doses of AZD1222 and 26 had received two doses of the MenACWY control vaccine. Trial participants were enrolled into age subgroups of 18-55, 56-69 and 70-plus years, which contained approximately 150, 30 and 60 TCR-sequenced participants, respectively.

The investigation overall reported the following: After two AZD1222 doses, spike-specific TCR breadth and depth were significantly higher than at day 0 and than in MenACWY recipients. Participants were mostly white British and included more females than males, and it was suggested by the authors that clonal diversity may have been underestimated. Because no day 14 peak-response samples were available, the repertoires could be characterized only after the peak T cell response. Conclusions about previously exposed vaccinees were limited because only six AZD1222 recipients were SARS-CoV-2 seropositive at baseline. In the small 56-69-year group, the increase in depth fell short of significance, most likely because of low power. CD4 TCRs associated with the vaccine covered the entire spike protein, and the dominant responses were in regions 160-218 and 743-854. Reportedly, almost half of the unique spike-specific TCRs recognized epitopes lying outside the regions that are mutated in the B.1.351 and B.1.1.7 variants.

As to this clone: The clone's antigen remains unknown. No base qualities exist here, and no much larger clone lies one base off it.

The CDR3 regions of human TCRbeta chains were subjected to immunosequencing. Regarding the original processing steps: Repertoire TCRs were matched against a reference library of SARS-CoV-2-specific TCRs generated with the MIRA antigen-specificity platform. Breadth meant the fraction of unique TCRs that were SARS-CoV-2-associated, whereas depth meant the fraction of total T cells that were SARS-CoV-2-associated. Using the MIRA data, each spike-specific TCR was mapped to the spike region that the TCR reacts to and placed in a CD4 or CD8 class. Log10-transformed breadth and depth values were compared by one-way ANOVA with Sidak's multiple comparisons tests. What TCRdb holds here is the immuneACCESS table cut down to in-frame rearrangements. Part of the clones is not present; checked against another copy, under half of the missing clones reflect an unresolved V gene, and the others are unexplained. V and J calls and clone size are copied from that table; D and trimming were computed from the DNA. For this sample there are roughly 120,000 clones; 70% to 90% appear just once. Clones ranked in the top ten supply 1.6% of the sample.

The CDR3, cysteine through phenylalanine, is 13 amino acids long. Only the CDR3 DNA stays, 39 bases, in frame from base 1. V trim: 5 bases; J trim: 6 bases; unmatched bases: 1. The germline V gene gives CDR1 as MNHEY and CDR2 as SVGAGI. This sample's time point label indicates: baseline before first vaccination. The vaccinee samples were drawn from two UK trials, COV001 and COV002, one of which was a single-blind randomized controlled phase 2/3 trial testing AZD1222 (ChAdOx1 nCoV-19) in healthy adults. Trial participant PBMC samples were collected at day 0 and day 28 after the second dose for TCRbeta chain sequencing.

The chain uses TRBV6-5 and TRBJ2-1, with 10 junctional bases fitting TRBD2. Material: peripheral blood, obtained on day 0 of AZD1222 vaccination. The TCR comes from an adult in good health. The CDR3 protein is CASSLAGVNEQFF. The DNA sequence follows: TGTGCCAGCAGTCTAGCGGGGGTCAATGAGCAGTTCTTC.